This record concerns one T cell receptor (beta chain) sequence. Its specificity is unknown. The data derive from a study of shared clonotypes between healthy human individuals. Points from the study as a whole: It was the non-shared clonotypes that had lower generation probabilities than clonotypes shared by all four donors.

The ends were cut back, 5 bases at V and 1 base at J, with 14 bases in the middle. The CDR3 runs 15 residues. Germline V CDR1 and CDR2: SEHNR, FQNEAQ (reference sequence). For every subset, genomic DNA was evenly distributed across several immunoSEQ plates. In the original processing: For the immunoSEQ data, sequences were junction-only without quality scores, so filtering differed. The repertoire was sequenced with immunoSEQ multiplex PCR; TCRdb's copy has only in-frame clones and lacks some. D and trimming come from the DNA, and the V and J calls and clone size come from that table. This repertoire shows 1.5 million to 1.9 million clones, approximately 98% found once; its top ten account for about 0.45%.

The gene calls are TRBV7-9 and TRBJ2-5, with D unresolved. The receptor comes from a man younger than 40 in good health. Specimen: naive CD4+ T cells sorted from blood. Subset reported: CD45RA+ positively selected. The CDR3 is CASSPPGTAQETQYF. CDR3 in DNA: TGTGCCAGCAGCCCCCCGGGCACAGCCCAAGAGACCCAGTACTTC.